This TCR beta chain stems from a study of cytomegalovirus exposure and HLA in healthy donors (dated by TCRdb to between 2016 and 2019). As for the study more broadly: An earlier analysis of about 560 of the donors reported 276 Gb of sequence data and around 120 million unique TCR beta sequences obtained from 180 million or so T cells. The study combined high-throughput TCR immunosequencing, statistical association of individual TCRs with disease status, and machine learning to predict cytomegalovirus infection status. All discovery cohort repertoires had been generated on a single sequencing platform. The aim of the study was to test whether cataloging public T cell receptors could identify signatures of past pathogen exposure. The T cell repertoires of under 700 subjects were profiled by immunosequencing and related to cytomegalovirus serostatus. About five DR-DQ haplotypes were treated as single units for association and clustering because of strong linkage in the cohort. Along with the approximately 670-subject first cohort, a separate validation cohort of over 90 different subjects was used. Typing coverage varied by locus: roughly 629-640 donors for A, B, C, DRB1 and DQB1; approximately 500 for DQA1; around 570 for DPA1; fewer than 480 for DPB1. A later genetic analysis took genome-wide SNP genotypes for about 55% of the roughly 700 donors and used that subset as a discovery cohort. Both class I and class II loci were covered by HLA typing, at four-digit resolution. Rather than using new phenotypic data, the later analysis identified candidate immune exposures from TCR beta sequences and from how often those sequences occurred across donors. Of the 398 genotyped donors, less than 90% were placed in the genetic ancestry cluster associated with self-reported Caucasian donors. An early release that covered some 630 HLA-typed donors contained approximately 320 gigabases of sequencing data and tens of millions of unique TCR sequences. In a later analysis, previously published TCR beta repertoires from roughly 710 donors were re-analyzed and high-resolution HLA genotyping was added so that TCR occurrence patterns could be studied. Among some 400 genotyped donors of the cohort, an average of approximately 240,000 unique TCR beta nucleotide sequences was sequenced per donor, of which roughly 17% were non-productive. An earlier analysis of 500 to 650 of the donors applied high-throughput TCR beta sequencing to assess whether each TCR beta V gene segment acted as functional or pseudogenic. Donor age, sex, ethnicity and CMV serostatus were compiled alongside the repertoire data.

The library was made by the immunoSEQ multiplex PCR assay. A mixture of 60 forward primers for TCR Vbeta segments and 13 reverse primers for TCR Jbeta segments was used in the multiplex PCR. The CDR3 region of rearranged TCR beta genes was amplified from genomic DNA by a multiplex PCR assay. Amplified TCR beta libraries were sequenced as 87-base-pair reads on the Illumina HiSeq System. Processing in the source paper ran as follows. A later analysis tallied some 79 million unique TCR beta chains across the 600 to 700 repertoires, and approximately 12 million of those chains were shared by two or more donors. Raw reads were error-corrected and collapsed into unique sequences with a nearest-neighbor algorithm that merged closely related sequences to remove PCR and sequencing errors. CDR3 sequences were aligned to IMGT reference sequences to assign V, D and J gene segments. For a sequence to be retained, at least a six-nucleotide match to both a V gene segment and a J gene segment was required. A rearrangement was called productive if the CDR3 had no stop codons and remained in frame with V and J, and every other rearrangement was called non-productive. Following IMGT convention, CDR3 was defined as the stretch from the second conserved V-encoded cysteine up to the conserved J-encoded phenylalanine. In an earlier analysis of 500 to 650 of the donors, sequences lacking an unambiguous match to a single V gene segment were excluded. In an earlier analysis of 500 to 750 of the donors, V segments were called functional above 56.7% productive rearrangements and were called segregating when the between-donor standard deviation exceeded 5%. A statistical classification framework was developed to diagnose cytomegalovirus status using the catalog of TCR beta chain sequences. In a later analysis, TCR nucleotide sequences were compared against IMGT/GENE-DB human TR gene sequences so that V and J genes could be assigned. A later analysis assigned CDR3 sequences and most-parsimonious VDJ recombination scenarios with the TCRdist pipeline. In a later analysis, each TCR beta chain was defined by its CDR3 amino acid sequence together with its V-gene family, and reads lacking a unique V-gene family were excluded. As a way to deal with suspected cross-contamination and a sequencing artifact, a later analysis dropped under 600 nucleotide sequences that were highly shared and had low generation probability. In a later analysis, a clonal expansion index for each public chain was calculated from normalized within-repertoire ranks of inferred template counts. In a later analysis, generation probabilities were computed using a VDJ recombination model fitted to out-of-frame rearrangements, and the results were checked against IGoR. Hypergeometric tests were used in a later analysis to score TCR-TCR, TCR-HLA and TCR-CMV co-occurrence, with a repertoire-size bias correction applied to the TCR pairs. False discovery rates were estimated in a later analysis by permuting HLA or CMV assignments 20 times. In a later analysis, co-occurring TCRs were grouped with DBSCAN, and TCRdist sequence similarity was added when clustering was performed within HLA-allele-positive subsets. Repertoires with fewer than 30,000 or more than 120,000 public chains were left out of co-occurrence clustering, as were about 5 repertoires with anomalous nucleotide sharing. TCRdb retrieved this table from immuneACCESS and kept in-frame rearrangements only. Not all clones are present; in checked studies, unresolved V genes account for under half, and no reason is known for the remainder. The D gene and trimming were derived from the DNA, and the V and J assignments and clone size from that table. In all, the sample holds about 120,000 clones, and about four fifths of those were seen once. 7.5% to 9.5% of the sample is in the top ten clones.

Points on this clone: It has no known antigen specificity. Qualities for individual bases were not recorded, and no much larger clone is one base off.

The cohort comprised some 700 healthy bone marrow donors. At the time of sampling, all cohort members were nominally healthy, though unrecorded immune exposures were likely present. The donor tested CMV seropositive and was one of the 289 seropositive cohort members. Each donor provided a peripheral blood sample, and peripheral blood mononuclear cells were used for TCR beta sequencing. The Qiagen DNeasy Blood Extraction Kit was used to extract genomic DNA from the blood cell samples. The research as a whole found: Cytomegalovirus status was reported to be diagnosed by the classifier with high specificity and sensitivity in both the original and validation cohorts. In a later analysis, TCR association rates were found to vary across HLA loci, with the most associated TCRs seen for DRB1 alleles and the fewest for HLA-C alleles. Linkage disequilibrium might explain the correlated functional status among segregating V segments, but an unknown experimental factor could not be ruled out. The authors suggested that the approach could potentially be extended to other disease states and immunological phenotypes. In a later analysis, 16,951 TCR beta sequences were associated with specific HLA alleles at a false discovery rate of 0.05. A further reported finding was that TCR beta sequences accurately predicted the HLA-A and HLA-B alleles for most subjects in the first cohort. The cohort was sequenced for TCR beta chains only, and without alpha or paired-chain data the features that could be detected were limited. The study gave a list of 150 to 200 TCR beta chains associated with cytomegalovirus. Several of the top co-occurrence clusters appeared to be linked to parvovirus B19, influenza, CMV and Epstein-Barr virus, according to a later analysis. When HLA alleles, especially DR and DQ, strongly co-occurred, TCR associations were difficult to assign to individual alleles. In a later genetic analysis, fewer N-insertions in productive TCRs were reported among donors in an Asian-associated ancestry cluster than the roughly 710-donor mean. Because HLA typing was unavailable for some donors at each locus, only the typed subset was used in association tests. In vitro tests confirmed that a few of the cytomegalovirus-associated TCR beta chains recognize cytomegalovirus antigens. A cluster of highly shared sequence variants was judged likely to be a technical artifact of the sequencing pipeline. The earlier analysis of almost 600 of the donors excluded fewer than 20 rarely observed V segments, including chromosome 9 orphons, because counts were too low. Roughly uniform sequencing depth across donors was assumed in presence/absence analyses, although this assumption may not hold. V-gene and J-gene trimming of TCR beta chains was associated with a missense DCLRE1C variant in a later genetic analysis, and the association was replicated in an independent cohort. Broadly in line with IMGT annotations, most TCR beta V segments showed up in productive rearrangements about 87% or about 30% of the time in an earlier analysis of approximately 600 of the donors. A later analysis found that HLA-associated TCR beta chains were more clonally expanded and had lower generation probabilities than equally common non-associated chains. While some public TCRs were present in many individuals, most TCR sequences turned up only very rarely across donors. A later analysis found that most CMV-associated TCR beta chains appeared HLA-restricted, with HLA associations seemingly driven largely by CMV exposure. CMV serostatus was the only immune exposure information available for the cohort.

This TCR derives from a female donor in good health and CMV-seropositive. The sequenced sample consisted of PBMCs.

CDR3 reads: CASSEGPDYYNEQFF. The sequenced DNA: TGCGCCAGCAGCGAGGGTCCAGATTACTACAATGAGCAGTTCTTC. The chain was built from TRBV5-1 and TRBJ2-1; TRBD2 could be the D gene, as 5 bases match. In the germline V gene, CDR1 corresponds to SGHRS and CDR2 to YFSETQ. V is reduced by 4 bases and J by 3 bases, leaving a spacing of 14 bases between them. The CDR3 has 15 amino acids, counting the end cysteine and phenylalanine. CDR3 DNA only is kept here, 45 bases in frame from base 1. Reference TRBV5-1 and TRBJ2-1 genes cover what lies past the CDR3, so the full variable domain is KAGVTQTPRYLIKTRGQQVTLSCSPISGHRSVSWYQQTPGQGLQFLFEYFSETQRNKGNFPGRFSGRQFSNSRSEMNVSTLELGDSALYLCASSEGPDYYNEQFFGPGTRLTVL.